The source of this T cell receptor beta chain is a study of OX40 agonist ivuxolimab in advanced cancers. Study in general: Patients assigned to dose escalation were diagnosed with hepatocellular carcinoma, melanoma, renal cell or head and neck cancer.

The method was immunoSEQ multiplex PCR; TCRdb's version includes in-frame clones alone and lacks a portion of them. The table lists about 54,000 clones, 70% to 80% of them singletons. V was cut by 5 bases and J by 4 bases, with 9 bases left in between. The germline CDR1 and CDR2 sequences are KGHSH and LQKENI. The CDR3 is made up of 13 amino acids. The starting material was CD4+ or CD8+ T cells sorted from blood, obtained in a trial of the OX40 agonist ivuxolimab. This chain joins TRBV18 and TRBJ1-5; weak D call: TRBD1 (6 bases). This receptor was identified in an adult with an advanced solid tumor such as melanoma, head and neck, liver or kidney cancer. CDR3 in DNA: TGTGCCAGCTCATATGACAGGAATCAGCCCCAGCATTTT. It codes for CASSYDRNQPQHF.